A single sample gave rise to the 7 T cell receptor beta chains below, sequenced in a study of T cell clonotyping in hematopoietic cell transplantation. Clones were read by immunoSEQ multiplex PCR, and TCRdb kept only the in-frame ones, dropping some. The sample includes more than 15,000 clones, 61% seen only once; the top ten take about 12%. Sequencing used PBMCs, obtained 30 days after allogeneic stem cell transplant. All receptors derive from a male patient between 45 and 59 years old who had an allogeneic stem cell transplant from an unrelated donor, so T cells may come from the graft donor. Some clones in this sample may be carry-over from other donors' samples.

In this sample, this clone turned up a few times. This chain connects TRBV4-1 to TRBJ1-1, with 10 bases lining up with TRBD1. The CDR3 totals 16 residues. The J segment lost 3 bases and the V segment lost 4 bases, leaving 8 bases of the junction unmatched. Germline V CDR1 and CDR2: MGHRA, YSYEKL. CDR3 in DNA: TGCGCCAGCAGCCGGGGGGACAGGGGTCTTCACACTGAAGCTTTCTTT. It is translated as CASSRGDRGLHTEAFF.

The sample holds a few counts of this clone. This sequence joins TRBV28 and TRBJ1-5, with D unresolved. This CDR3 has 11 residues. V was pared by 4 bases and J by 10 bases, with 8 bases between. The germline gives CDR1 MDHEN, CDR2 SYDVKM. CDR3 nucleotides: TGTGCCAGCAGTTCACAACACCCCCAGCATTTT. Protein product: CASSSQHPQHF.

The V and J genes are TRBV28 and TRBJ1-5; the D is unclear. This CDR3 has 14 residues. Deletions cut 6 bases from V and 3 bases from J, with 12 bases between. CDR1 is MDHEN, CDR2 SYDVKM, per germline. The CDR3 loop reads CASRPAGINQPQHF. As DNA, the CDR3 is TGTGCCAGCAGACCCGCGGGGATCAATCAGCCCCAGCATTTT.

V is TRBV2 and J is TRBJ1-2; D may be TRBD1 (5 bases). V lost 6 bases and J 4 bases, leaving 15 bases between the germline ends. This CDR3 is 14 amino acids long. Germline lookup yields CDR1 SNHLY and CDR2 FYNNEI. The CDR3 region is CASRGGEAVYGYTF. CDR3 nucleotide sequence: TGTGCCAGCAGGGGGGGAGAGGCGGTCTATGGCTACACCTTC.

This clone has only one observation. The CDR3 reads CASSPRGGSTAYEQYF. As DNA, the CDR3 is TGTGCCAGCAGCCCAAGGGGAGGGAGTACTGCCTACGAGCAGTACTTC. The chain couples TRBV28 to TRBJ2-7, with TRBD2 matching 7 bases. The CDR3 extends over 16 amino acids. CDR1 and CDR2 from the germline V gene are MDHEN and SYDVKM. V trimming: 6 bases; J trimming: 2 bases; junction bases outside the gene matches: 13. The variable domain in full, completed from reference TRBV28 and TRBJ2-7, reads DVKVTQSSRYLVKRTGEKVFLECVQDMDHENMFWYRQDPGLGLRLIYFSYDVKMKEKGDIPEGYSVSREKKERFSLILESASTNQTSMYLCASSPRGGSTAYEQYFGPGTRLTVT.

V gene TRBV30 combines with J gene TRBJ2-5; 7 nucleotides agree with TRBD1. CDR1 is GTSNPN, CDR2 SVGIG, per germline (reference sequence). The CDR3 covers 13 residues. Trimming took 0 bases from V and 5 from J; bases not matched to a gene: 3. Here the CDR3 reads CAWSVKGAETQYF. CDR3 sequence (DNA): TGTGCCTGGAGTGTAAAGGGGGCCGAGACCCAGTACTTC.

The V gene is TRBV6-5, the J gene TRBJ2-7; D is unclear. The V gene lost 8 bases and the J gene lost 3 bases, with 8 bases spanning the gap. Germline loops: CDR1 MNHEY, CDR2 SVGAGI. This CDR3 has 11 residues. CDR3 in DNA: TGTGCCAGCGGTTCAAACTACGAGCAGTACTTC. Translating it yields CASGSNYEQYF.